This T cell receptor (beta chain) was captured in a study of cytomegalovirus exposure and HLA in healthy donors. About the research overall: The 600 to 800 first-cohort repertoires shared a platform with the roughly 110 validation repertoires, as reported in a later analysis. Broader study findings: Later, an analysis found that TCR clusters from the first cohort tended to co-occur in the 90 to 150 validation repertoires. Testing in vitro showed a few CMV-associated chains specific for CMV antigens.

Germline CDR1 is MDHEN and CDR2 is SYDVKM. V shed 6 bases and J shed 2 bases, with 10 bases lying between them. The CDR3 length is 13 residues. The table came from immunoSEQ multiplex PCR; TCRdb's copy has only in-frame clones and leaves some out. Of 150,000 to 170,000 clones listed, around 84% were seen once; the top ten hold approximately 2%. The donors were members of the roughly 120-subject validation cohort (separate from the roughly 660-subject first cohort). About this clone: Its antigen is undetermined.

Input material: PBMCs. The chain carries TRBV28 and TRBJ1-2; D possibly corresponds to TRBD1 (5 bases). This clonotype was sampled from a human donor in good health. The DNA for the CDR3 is TGTGCCAGCAGCCCCCGGGGGAACTATGGCTACACCTTC. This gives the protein CASSPRGNYGYTF.